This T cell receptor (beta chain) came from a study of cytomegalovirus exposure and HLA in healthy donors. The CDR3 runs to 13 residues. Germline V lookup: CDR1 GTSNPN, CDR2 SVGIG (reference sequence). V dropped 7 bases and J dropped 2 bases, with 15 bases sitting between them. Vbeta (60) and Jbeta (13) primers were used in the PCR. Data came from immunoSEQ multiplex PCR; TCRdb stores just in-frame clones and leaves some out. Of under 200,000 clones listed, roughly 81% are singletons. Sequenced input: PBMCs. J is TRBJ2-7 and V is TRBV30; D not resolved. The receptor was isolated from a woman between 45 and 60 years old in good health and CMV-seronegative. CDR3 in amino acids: CAYTEAVPYEQYF. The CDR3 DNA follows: TGTGCCTACACAGAAGCAGTCCCCTACGAGCAGTACTTC.